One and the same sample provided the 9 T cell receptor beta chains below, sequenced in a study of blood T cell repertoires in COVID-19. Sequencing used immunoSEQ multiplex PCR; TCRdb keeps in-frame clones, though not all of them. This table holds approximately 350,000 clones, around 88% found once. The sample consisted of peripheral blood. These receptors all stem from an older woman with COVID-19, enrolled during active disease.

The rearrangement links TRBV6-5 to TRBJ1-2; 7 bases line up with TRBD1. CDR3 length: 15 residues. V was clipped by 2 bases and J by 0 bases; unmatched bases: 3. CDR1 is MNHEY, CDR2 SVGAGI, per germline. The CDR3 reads CASSYRQGSNYGYTF. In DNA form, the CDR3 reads TGTGCCAGCAGTTACAGACAGGGATCTAACTATGGCTACACCTTC.

CDR3 loop: CASSRGQGAYEQYF. In DNA, the CDR3 is TGTGCCAGCAGCCGGGGGCAGGGGGCCTACGAGCAGTACTTC. This chain uses TRBV5-6 with TRBJ2-7; TRBD1 might be the D (7 bases). Germline CDR1 SGHDT, CDR2 YYEEEE. The CDR3 sequence is 14 residues long. V gave up 4 bases and J gave up 2 bases, with 13 bases separating them.

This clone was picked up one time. The CDR3 loop reads CASSLGLDRGPLDSYNEQFF. CDR3 bases: TGTGCCAGCAGCTTGGGTTTGGACAGGGGGCCATTAGACTCCTACAATGAGCAGTTCTTC. V gene TRBV5-5 combines with J gene TRBJ2-1; 11 positions match TRBD1. Germline V gene data show CDR1 as SGHKS and CDR2 as YYEKEE (reference sequence). The CDR3 has 20 residues. Unmatched junction bases numbered 11, after V lost 0 bases and J lost 0 bases.

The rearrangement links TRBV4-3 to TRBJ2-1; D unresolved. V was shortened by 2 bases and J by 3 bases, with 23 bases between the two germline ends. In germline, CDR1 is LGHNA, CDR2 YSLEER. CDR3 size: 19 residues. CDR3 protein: CASSQWQVESPSRYNEQFF. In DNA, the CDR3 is TGCGCCAGCAGCCAATGGCAGGTCGAGTCCCCGTCTCGCTACAATGAGCAGTTCTTC.

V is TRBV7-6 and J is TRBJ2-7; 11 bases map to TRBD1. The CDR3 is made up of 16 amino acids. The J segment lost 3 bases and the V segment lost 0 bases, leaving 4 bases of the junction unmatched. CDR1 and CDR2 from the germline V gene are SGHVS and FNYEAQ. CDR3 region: CASSLAGTGGDYEQYF. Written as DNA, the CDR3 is TGTGCCAGCAGCTTAGCTGGGACAGGGGGTGACTACGAGCAGTACTTC.

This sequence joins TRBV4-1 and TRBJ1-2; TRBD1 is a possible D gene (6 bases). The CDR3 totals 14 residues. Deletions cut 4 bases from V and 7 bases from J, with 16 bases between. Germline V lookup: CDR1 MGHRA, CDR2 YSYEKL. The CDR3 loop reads CASSRPGTLLGYTF. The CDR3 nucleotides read TGCGCCAGCAGCCGCCCCGGGACACTACTTGGCTACACCTTC.

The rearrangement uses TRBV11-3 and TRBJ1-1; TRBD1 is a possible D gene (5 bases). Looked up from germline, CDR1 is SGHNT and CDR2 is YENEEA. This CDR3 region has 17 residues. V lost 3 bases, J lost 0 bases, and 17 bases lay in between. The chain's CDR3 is CASSFLGVVGMNTEAFF. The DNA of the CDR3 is TGTGCCAGCAGCTTTCTAGGGGTAGTGGGAATGAACACTGAAGCTTTCTTT.

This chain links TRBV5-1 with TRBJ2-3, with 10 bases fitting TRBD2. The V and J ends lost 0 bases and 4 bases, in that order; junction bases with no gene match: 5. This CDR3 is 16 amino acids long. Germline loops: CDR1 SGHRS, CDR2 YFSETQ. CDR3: CASSLALAGEADTQYF. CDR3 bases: TGCGCCAGCAGCTTGGCCCTAGCGGGGGAGGCAGATACGCAGTATTTT.

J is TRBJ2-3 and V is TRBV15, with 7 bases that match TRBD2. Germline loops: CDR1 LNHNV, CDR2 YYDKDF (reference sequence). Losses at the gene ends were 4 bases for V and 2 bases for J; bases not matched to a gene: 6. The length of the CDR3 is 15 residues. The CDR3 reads CATSTTGGITDTQYF. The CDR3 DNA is TGTGCCACCAGCACCACGGGGGGTATCACAGATACGCAGTATTTT.